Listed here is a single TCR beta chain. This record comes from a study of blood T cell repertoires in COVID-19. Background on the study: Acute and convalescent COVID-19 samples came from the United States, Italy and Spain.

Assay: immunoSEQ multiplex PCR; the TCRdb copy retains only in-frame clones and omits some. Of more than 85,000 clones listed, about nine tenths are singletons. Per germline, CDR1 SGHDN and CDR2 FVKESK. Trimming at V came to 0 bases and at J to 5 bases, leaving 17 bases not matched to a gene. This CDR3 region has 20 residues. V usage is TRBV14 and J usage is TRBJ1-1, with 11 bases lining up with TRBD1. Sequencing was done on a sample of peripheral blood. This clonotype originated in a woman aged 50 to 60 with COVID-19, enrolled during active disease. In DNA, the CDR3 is TGTGCCAGCAGCCAAGAAAGGGTGAAATGGACAGGGGGCGCGGAAACTGAAGCTTTCTTT. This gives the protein CASSQERVKWTGGAETEAFF.